This TCR beta chain was sequenced during a study of cytomegalovirus exposure and HLA in healthy donors. Overall study results and limits: Later analysis revealed greater clonal expansion in HLA-associated TCR beta chains than in equally common others. Cytomegalovirus association was assigned to around 150 TCR beta chains. The classifier reportedly diagnosed cytomegalovirus status with high specificity and sensitivity.

13 Jbeta primers and 60 Vbeta primers were used for the PCR. Sequencing used immunoSEQ multiplex PCR; TCRdb keeps in-frame clones, though not all of them. The sample records about 190,000 clones, approximately 80% being singletons. In regard to this clone: Its antigen is still unknown.

This TCR was sampled from a woman in her 30s in good health and CMV-seropositive. Material for sequencing was PBMCs.

CDR3 bases: TGTGCCAGCAGTTTCGGACAGGGGAGAGAGACCCAGTACTTC. It yields the protein CASSFGQGRETQYF. The chain uses TRBV6-6 and TRBJ2-5; 9 bases match TRBD1. Germline-derived CDR1 and CDR2 are MNHNY and SVGAGI (reference sequence). V was clipped by 4 bases and J by 4 bases; unmatched bases: 4. This CDR3 is built from 14 residues.